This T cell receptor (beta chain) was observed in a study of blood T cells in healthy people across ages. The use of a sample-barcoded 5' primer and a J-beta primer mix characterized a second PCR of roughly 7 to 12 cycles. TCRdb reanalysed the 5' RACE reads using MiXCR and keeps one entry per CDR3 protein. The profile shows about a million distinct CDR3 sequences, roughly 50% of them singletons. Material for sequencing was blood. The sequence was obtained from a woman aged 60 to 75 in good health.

The CDR3 reads CSARDGVTQYF. The CDR3, as DNA: TGCAGTGCTAGGGACGGAGTTACCCAGTACTTC. The chain employs TRBV20-1 and TRBJ2-7; D remains unclear. CDR1 is DFQATT and CDR2 is SNEGSKA in the germline V gene (reference sequence). The V and J ends lost 3 bases and 10 bases respectively, with 13 bases between them. The CDR3 is 11 residues long.